The clone carrying this T cell receptor beta chain was counted at least ten times. What it recognizes is unknown. These data are taken from a study of CD8 T cells in ankylosing spondylitis. This CDR3 spans 16 amino acids. The V segment lost 0 bases and the J segment 5 bases; nucleotides outside the gene matches: 0. Looked up from germline, CDR1 is KGHSH and CDR2 is LQKENI. Study conclusions and caveats: Disease-linked clones were reportedly significantly enriched in matched ankylosing spondylitis synovial fluid. A TCR beta motif made of fewer than ten highly homologous variants seemed typical of ankylosing spondylitis blood. Disease-linked clones proved CD8+ and comparatively uncommon in peripheral blood. Some of these motif variants have turned up before, in reports on reactive arthritis synovial fluid and blood.

Quantitative 5'-RACE was performed with molecular barcodes, and it yielded the TCR beta libraries. TCRdb fed the 5' RACE reads into MiXCR, producing one record per CDR3 protein. Here the sample spans around 770,000 distinct CDR3 sequences, about 10% being singletons. The sequenced sample was blood, either unsorted or a sorted T cell fraction (not recorded which). This chain links TRBV18 with TRBJ2-5; 16 bases line up with TRBD2. The TCR was taken from a male donor with ankylosing spondylitis. The CDR3 here is CASSPPGLAGGETQYF. The DNA for the CDR3 is TGTGCCAGCTCACCACCGGGACTAGCGGGAGGGGAGACCCAGTACTTC.